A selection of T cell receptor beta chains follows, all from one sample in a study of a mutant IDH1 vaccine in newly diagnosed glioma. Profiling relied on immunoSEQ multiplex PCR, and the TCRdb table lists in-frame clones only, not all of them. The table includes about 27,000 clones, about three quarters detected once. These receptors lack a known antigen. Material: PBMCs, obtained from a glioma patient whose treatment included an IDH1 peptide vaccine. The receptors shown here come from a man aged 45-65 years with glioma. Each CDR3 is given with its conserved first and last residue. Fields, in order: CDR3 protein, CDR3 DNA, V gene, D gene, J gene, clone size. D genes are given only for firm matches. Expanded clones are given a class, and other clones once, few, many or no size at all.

CASSLRTDDKLTF,TGTGCCAGCAGCCTCAGGACAGATGATAAACTCACCTTC,TRBV7-2,-,TRBJ1-2,-
CASSSRTSEAHNEQFF,TGTGCCAGCAGCTCAAGGACTTCCGAAGCTCACAATGAGCAGTTCTTC,TRBV9,-,TRBJ2-1,-
CASSVGRGVGQGKEKLFF,TGTGCCAGCAGCGTAGGAAGAGGTGTGGGACAGGGAAAGGAAAAACTGTTTTTT,TRBV9,TRBD1,TRBJ1-4,-
CASARLGLASRDGYTF,TGTGCCAGCGCCCGCTTGGGACTGGCCTCGAGGGATGGCTACACCTTC,TRBV27,-,TRBJ1-2,-
CASSQERGLAGGPNEQYF,TGCGCCAGCAGCCAAGAACGGGGACTAGCGGGAGGGCCGAACGAGCAGTACTTC,TRBV4-1,TRBD2,TRBJ2-7,once
CSVEDSGRTEAFF,TGCAGCGTTGAAGACTCAGGGAGGACTGAAGCTTTCTTT,TRBV29-1,-,TRBJ1-1,-
CASSVNGQGYEKLFF,TGTGCCAGCAGTGTTAATGGACAGGGGTATGAAAAACTGTTTTTT,TRBV6-1,TRBD1,TRBJ1-4,few
CASSWGGGAQVTEQYF,TGCGCCAGCAGCTGGGGAGGGGGGGCGCAGGTCACCGAGCAGTACTTC,TRBV5-1,-,TRBJ2-7,-
CASSLWSGEQPQHF,TGTGCCAGCAGTTTATGGTCAGGGGAGCAGCCCCAGCATTTT,TRBV28,-,TRBJ1-5,-
CASSLFYF,TGTGCCAGCAGTTTATTTTATTTC,TRBV27,-,TRBJ2-7,-
CASGGPDSYNEQFF,TGTGCCAGCGGAGGACCGGACTCCTACAATGAGCAGTTCTTC,TRBV6-5,-,TRBJ2-1,-
CASSLRAGGSSYEQYF,TGTGCCAGCAGCTTAAGAGCAGGGGGGAGCTCCTACGAGCAGTACTTC,TRBV7-8,-,TRBJ2-7,-
CASGSGGTDTGELFF,TGTGCTAGTGGTTCAGGGGGCACGGACACCGGGGAGCTGTTTTTT,TRBV12-5,TRBD1,TRBJ2-2,-
CASKVATNTGELFF,TGTGCCAGCAAGGTGGCTACGAACACCGGGGAGCTGTTTTTT,TRBV2,-,TRBJ2-2,-
CASSVGQGVLEQYF,TGTGCCAGCAGCGTAGGTCAGGGGGTCCTCGAGCAGTACTTC,TRBV9,TRBD1,TRBJ2-7,-
CASSLIAGNTIYF,TGTGCCAGCAGTTTGATTGCTGGAAACACCATATATTTT,TRBV27,-,TRBJ1-3,once
CASSLAGGGKPQHF,TGTGCCAGCAGCCTAGCGGGGGGAGGGAAGCCCCAGCATTTT,TRBV13,-,TRBJ1-5,-
CASSPPAAKGYNEQFF,TGTGCCAGCAGTCCTCCTGCGGCGAAAGGGTACAATGAGCAGTTCTTC,TRBV21-1,-,TRBJ2-1,-
CASSARGGGNTGELFF,TGTGCCAGCAGCGCCCGCGGGGGGGGTAACACCGGGGAGCTGTTTTTT,TRBV9,TRBD2,TRBJ2-2,-
CASSLSLDSNQPQHF,TGTGCCAGCAGTTTATCGCTGGACAGCAATCAGCCCCAGCATTTT,TRBV27,-,TRBJ1-5,-
CASSRRDLYQPQHF,TGTGCCAGCAGCCGACGGGATCTATATCAGCCCCAGCATTTT,TRBV5-6,-,TRBJ1-5,-
CASSILPGQRSGEQYF,TGCGCCAGCAGCATACTGCCGGGACAGAGGAGCGGCGAGCAGTACTTC,TRBV5-1,TRBD1,TRBJ2-7,once
CASSPGGGQGLEQYF,TGCGCCAGCAGCCCTGGTGGGGGACAGGGCCTCGAGCAGTACTTC,TRBV5-1,TRBD1,TRBJ2-7,-
CASSHTGVQETQYF,TGTGCCAGCAGCCACACAGGGGTCCAAGAGACCCAGTACTTC,TRBV5-4,TRBD1,TRBJ2-5,-
CASSLSGTGNQPQHF,TGTGCCAGCAGCTTGTCCGGGACTGGCAATCAGCCCCAGCATTTT,TRBV5-6,-,TRBJ1-5,-
CASRPGAAETQYF,TGTGCCAGCCGCCCAGGGGCTGCTGAGACCCAGTACTTC,TRBV7-2,-,TRBJ2-5,-
CASSDYSGANVLTF,TGTGCCAGCAGTGACTACTCTGGGGCCAACGTCCTGACTTTC,TRBV6-5,-,TRBJ2-6,-
CASSLDLGGGAFF,TGTGCCAGCAGCTTAGATTTGGGAGGGGGAGCTTTCTTT,TRBV11-2,-,TRBJ1-1,-
CASSGQHYGYTF,TGCGCCAGCAGCGGACAGCACTATGGCTACACCTTC,TRBV5-1,-,TRBJ1-2,-
CASRPGQGAGGYTF,TGTGCCAGCAGGCCCGGACAGGGGGCGGGTGGCTACACCTTC,TRBV6-5,TRBD1,TRBJ1-2,-
CASSPQISGGYEQYF,TGTGCCAGCAGCCCTCAAATCAGCGGGGGCTACGAGCAGTACTTC,TRBV5-5,TRBD2,TRBJ2-7,-
CSAGDYNSPLHF,TGCAGCGCAGGGGATTATAATTCACCCCTCCACTTT,TRBV29-1,-,TRBJ1-6,-
CASSSGSGTYEQYF,TGTGCCAGCAGCTCCGGTAGCGGGACCTACGAGCAGTACTTC,TRBV7-9,TRBD2,TRBJ2-7,few
CASSLSGAGGSNEQFF,TGTGCCAGCAGTTTGAGCGGAGCGGGAGGGTCGAATGAGCAGTTCTTC,TRBV27,TRBD2,TRBJ2-1,-
CSVIAGGPNTGELFF,TGCAGCGTGATAGCGGGAGGGCCAAACACCGGGGAGCTGTTTTTT,TRBV29-1,TRBD2,TRBJ2-2,-
CASSQGVNTEAFF,TGCGCCAGCAGCCAAGGGGTGAACACTGAAGCTTTCTTT,TRBV4-1,-,TRBJ1-1,-
CAATAPSGNTIYF,TGTGCCGCAACGGCCCCCTCTGGAAACACCATATATTTT,TRBV6-5,-,TRBJ1-3,-
CASSTPGVGNTEAFF,TGTGCCAGCAGCACGCCCGGGGTGGGCAACACTGAAGCTTTCTTT,TRBV7-8,-,TRBJ1-1,-
CAIKSASDEQYF,TGTGCCATCAAATCCGCGTCAGACGAGCAGTACTTC,TRBV10-3,-,TRBJ2-7,few
CASSSGHSQPQHF,TGTGCCAGTAGTTCAGGACACTCCCAGCCCCAGCATTTT,TRBV19,-,TRBJ1-5,-
CASSQDKGLAGTYEQYF,TGCGCCAGCAGCCAAGATAAAGGACTAGCGGGGACCTACGAGCAGTACTTC,TRBV4-1,TRBD2,TRBJ2-7,-
CASSLAGANTGELFF,TGCGCCAGCAGCTTGGCGGGAGCGAACACCGGGGAGCTGTTTTTT,TRBV5-1,-,TRBJ2-2,-
CATSRSSGGGSPLHF,TGTGCCACCAGCAGATCCTCAGGGGGGGGATCACCCCTCCACTTT,TRBV15,TRBD1,TRBJ1-6,-
CASSRTGTTQETQYF,TGTGCCAGCAGTCGGACAGGGACAACGCAAGAGACCCAGTACTTC,TRBV2,TRBD1,TRBJ2-5,few
CASSLAGWDLNNSPLHF,TGTGCCAGCAGCTTAGCAGGCTGGGACCTTAATAATTCACCCCTCCACTTT,TRBV7-2,-,TRBJ1-6,medium-sized
CAIQASDRNTEAFF,TGTGCCATCCAGGCATCGGACAGGAATACTGAAGCTTTCTTT,TRBV4-2,TRBD1,TRBJ1-1,few
CASSSQGVRNTEAFF,TGTGCCAGCAGCTCACAGGGGGTTAGGAACACTGAAGCTTTCTTT,TRBV7-2,TRBD1,TRBJ1-1,few
CASSTAPGLNTEAFF,TGTGCCAGCAGTACCGCACCCGGGTTGAACACTGAAGCTTTCTTT,TRBV6-5,-,TRBJ1-1,-
CAGRTGVAGELFF,TGTGCCGGCAGAACAGGGGTGGCCGGGGAGCTGTTTTTT,TRBV28,TRBD1,TRBJ2-2,-
CASRGVGSPLHF,TGTGCCAGCAGGGGGGTCGGTTCACCCCTCCACTTT,TRBV27,-,TRBJ1-6,-
CASKVSGSSRQPQHF,TGTGCCAGCAAGGTCTCGGGGAGTTCTCGACAGCCCCAGCATTTT,TRBV6-1,-,TRBJ1-5,-
CAIYSGNYNEQFF,TGTGCCATCTACTCTGGCAACTACAATGAGCAGTTCTTC,TRBV10-3,-,TRBJ2-1,-
CAISDGWTGRAGELFF,TGTGCCATCAGTGATGGATGGACAGGGCGCGCCGGGGAGCTGTTTTTT,TRBV10-3,TRBD1,TRBJ2-2,-
CASSQITGYGYTF,TGCGCCAGCAGCCAGATCACAGGCTATGGCTACACCTTC,TRBV4-1,-,TRBJ1-2,once
CASSLGGYSNQPQHF,TGTGCCAGCAGCTTAGGGGGCTATAGCAATCAGCCCCAGCATTTT,TRBV7-8,-,TRBJ1-5,-